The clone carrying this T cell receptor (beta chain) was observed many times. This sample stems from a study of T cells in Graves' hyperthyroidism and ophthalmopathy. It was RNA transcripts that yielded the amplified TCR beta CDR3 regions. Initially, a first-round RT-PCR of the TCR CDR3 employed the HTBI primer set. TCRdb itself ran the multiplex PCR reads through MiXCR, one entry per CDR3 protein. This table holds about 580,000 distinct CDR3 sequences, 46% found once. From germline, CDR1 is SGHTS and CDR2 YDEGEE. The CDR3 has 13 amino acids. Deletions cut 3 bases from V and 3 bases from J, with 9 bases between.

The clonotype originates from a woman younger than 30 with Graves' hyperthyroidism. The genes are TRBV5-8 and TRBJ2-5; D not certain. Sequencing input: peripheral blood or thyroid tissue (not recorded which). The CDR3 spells CASSSAREETQYF. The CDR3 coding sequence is TGTGCCAGCAGCTCGGCTCGGGAAGAGACCCAGTACTTC. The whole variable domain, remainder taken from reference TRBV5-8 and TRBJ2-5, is EAGVTQSPTHLIKTRGQQATLRCSPISGHTSVYWYQQALGLGLQFLLWYDEGEERNRGNFPPRFSGRQFPNYSSELNVNALELEDSALYLCASSSAREETQYFGPGTRLLVL.